The sequence of this T cell receptor beta chain was determined in a study of blood T cells in healthy people across ages. General study points: Naive T cell percentage and TCR beta diversity correlated strongly. In the absence of known donor CMV status, changes in expanded clonotypes were possibly confounded.

A sample-barcoded 5' primer and a J-beta primer mix were used in a second PCR of about 7 to 12 cycles. Every cDNA was tagged by a template-switch adaptor with 12 random nucleotides. Using its own MiXCR run on the 5' RACE reads, TCRdb lists one record per CDR3 protein. The sample lists around 900,000 distinct CDR3 sequences, just over 50% seen once, with about 22% in the top ten. The germline gives CDR1 MNHEY, CDR2 SVGEGT. The CDR3 contains 15 residues. A word on this clonotype: Its matching antigen is unknown.

This chain connects TRBV6-2 or TRBV6-3 to TRBJ2-5; 7 nucleotides line up with TRBD2. The tail of the sequence fits TRBJ2-7 better, so the J call may be wrong. What was sequenced was blood. The clonotype was recovered from a woman in her fifties or sixties in good health. The CDR3: CASSYTREVGDEQYF. In nucleotides, the CDR3 is TGTGCCAGCAGTTACACCCGGGAGGTAGGGGACGAGCAGTACTTC.